This T cell receptor beta chain emerged from a study of CD8+ T cells in alopecia areata. The study's findings and limits: Greater clonality was observed in lesional scalp samples, especially alopecia totalis/universalis, versus normal scalp.

V was clipped by 4 bases and J by 3 bases, with 15 bases between them. The CDR3 loop spans 15 amino acids. CDR1 is SGHVS and CDR2 is FNYEAQ in the germline V gene. On this clone: What it recognizes is unknown.

Sequencing relied on a cDNA template that was reverse transcribed from extracted RNA. This table comes from immunoSEQ multiplex PCR, and its TCRdb copy is limited to in-frame clones, with some not included. The repertoire has 150,000 to 250,000 clones, roughly three fifths of them found once; the top ten carry 3% to 3.5%. Treatment indicated: oral pan-JAK inhibitor, 5-10 mg twice daily. The chain joins TRBV7-6 to TRBJ2-5, with D possibly matching TRBD2 (6 bases). This TCR was recovered from a human donor with alopecia areata. The sequencing here drew on CD4+ T cells sorted from blood, taken at week 4, from a patient treated with tofacitinib. CDR3 in DNA: TGTGCCAGCAGCTATTTACTAGCCCCGGAAGAGACCCAGTACTTC. Translating it yields CASSYLLAPEETQYF.